Sequencing of this T cell receptor beta chain was carried out in a study of T-cell reconstitution after alpha-beta-depleted transplantation in children. Study outcomes and limitations: Diversity of TCRbeta at day 60 was high in some patients, arising from surviving recipient T cells and thymic progenitors.

Preparation of the TCRbeta library used unique molecular identifiers. TCRdb reprocessed the PCR reads via MiXCR and lists one record per CDR3 protein. The sample lists some 600,000 distinct CDR3 sequences; over 10% were seen once. This clonotype was seen many times. Its antigen is not known. V was clipped by 4 bases and J by 7 bases; unmatched bases: 9. The CDR3 runs to 15 residues. Germline assignment: CDR1 KGHSH and CDR2 LQKENI. The TCR comes from a male patient between 10 and 17 years old who had a stem cell transplant for acute myeloid leukemia, so the T cells may come from the graft donor. Sequences were derived from PBMCs, mostly from graft donor cells, sampled 360 days after TCRalphabeta/CD19-depleted stem cell transplant. The chain employs TRBV18 and TRBJ2-2, with 7 bases aligning to TRBD1. DNA of the CDR3: TGTGCCAGCTCACTCCTCTCCACAGGGGACGGGGAGCTGTTTTTT. Amino acid sequence: CASSLLSTGDGELFF.